Here is one TCR beta chain with its context. Its antigen is undetermined. The record originates from a study of shared clonotypes between healthy human individuals. The study's findings and limits: Owing to a small donor count, the genetic and exposure-history diversity represented was limited. Inspection by rarefaction showed sorted-subset sequencing to be incomplete despite large depth.

TCRdb's copy holds only in-frame clones and misses some; the assay was immunoSEQ multiplex PCR. The profile shows 950,000 to 1,100,000 clones, roughly 75% of them singletons. The ends were cut back, 6 bases at V and 0 bases at J, with 16 bases in the middle. The CDR3 totals 16 residues. CDR1 and CDR2 from the germline V gene are SGHAT and FQNNGV. The chain joins TRBV11-2 to TRBJ2-3, with D possibly called TRBD1 or TRBD2 (5 bases each). The clonotype comes from a man younger than 35 in good health. Sequencing was carried out using memory CD4+ T cells sorted from blood. The sample's subset: CD45RA-negative fraction. CDR3 sequence (DNA): TGTGCCAGCAGTACCGGGGCGGCACAGAGCACAGATACGCAGTATTTT. Translation: CASSTGAAQSTDTQYF.